This TCR beta chain appears in the sequencing data of a study of CD8 T cells in Susac syndrome. RNA in amounts of roughly 0.5 to 1 ug was reverse transcribed with random hexamers. Amplification of TCR beta CDR3 used immunoSEQ multiplex PCR across 54 Vbeta and 13 Jbeta. TCRdb ran MiXCR on the immunoSEQ multiplex PCR reads and lists one entry per CDR3 protein. This sample has fewer than 80,000 distinct CDR3 sequences, with approximately 94% found just once. Sequencing targeted TCR beta in blood CD8+ and CD4+ T cells. The multiple sclerosis controls, all treatment-naive patients, had relapsing-remitting disease that was stable or active. This clonotype was counted once. The antigen is unknown. The CDR3 is made up of 12 amino acids. Germline V gene data show CDR1 as LNHNV and CDR2 as YYDKDF (reference sequence). The V end lost 8 bases, the J end lost 2 bases, and 10 bases lay between the germline ends. Study outcomes and limitations: It was acknowledged in the study that the number of individuals who were included in its TCR sequencing and HLA analysis was relatively small.

The sequencing input was CD8+ T cells from PBMCs. The rearrangement links TRBV15 to TRBJ2-7; D gene ambiguous. This sequence was found in a human donor with multiple sclerosis. The CDR3: CATGDGPYEQYF. DNA of the CDR3: TGTGCCACCGGCGACGGGCCCTACGAGCAGTACTTC.